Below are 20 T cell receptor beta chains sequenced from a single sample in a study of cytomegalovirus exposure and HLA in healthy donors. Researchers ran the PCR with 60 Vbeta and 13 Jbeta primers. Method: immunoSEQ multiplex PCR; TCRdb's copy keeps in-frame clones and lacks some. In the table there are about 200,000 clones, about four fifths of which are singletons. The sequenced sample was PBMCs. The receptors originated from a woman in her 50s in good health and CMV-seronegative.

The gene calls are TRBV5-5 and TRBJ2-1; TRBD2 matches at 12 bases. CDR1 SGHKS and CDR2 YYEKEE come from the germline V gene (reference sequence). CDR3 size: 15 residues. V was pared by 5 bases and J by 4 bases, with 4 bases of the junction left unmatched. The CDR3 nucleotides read TGTGCCAGCAGGCCCACTAGCGGGGGGTACAATGAGCAGTTCTTC. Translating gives CASRPTSGGYNEQFF.

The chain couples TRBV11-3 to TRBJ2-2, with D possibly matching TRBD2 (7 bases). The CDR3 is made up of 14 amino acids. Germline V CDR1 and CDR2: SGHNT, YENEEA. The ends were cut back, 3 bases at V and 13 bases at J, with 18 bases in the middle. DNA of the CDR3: TGTGCCAGCAGCTTGGGGGGGCAACTAGGAAGGCTGTTTTTT. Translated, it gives CASSLGGQLGRLFF.

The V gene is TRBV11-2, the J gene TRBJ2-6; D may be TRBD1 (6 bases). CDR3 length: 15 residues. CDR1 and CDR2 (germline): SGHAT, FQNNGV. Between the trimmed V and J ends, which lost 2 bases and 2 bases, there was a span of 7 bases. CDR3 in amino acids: CASSLQGTGANVLTF. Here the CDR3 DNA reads TGTGCCAGCAGCTTACAGGGGACTGGGGCCAACGTCCTGACTTTC.

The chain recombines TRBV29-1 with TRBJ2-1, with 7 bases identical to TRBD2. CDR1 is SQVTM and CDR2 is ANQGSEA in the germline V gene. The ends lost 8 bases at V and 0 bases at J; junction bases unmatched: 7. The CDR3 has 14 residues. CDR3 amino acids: CSHRSGGSYNEQFF. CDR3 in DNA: TGCAGCCACAGATCGGGGGGCTCCTACAATGAGCAGTTCTTC.

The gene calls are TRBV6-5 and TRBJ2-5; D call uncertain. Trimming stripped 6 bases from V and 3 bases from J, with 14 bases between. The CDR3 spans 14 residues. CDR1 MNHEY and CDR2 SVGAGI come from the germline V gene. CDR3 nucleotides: TGTGCCAGCAGCTCACTCCCTCGGGAAGAGACCCAGTACTTC. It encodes CASSSLPREETQYF.

The DNA of the CDR3 is TGTGCCAGTAGCCCACCCCTAGCGGGGGGGGAGACCCAGTACTTC. Translated: CASSPPLAGGETQYF. The chain uses TRBV19 and TRBJ2-5; TRBD2 matches 12 bases. Germline-derived CDR1 and CDR2 are LNHDA and SQIVND (reference sequence). V lost 6 bases and J lost 5; bases outside the gene matches: 7. The CDR3 length is 15 residues.

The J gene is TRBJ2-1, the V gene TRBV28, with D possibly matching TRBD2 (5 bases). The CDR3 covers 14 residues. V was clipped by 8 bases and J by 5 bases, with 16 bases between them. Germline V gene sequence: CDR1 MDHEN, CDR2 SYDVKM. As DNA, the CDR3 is TGTGCCAGCGGGGTGATGGACTTCAACAATGAGCAGTTCTTC. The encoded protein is CASGVMDFNNEQFF.

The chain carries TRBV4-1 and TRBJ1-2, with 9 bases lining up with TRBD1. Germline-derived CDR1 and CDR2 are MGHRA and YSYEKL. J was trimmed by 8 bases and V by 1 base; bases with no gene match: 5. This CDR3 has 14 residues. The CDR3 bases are TGCGCCAGCAGCCAAGTAGGGACAGGGACCGGCTACACCTTC. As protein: CASSQVGTGTGYTF.

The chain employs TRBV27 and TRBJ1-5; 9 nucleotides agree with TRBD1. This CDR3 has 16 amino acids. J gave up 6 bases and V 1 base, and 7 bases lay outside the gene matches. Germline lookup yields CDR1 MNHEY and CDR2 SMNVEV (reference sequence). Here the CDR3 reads CASSLWGGTGSQPQHF. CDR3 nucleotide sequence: TGTGCCAGCAGTTTATGGGGGGGGACAGGGAGTCAGCCCCAGCATTTT.

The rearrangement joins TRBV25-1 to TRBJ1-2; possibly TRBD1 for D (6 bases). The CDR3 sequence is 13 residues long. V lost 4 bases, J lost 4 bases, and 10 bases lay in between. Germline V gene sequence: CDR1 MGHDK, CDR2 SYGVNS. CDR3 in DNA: TGTGCCAGCAGTGGGCCGGACAGCTATGGCTACACCTTC. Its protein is CASSGPDSYGYTF.

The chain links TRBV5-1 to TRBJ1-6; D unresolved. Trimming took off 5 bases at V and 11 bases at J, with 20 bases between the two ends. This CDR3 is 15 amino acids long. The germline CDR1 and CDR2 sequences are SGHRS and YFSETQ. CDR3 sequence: CASRALGGQDPPLHF. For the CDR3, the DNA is TGCGCCAGCAGGGCCTTAGGAGGGCAAGATCCACCCCTCCACTTT.

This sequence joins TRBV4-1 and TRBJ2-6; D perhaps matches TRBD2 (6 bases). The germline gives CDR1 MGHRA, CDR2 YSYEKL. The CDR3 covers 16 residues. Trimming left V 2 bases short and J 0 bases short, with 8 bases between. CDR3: CASSQPGGSGANVLTF. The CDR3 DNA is TGCGCCAGCAGCCAACCCGGGGGCTCTGGGGCCAACGTCCTGACTTTC.

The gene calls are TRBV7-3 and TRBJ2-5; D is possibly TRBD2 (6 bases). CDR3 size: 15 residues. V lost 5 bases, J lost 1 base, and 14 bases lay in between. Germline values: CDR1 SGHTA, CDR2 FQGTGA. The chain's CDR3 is CASSQGASAQETQYF. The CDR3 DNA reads TGTGCCAGCAGCCAAGGGGCTAGCGCCCAAGAGACCCAGTACTTC.

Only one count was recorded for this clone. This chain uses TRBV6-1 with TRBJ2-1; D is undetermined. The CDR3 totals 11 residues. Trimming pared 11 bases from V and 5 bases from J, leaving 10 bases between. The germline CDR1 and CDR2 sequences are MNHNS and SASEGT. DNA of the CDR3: TGTGCCGGCCGACTTAACAATGAGCAGTTCTTC. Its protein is CAGRLNNEQFF.

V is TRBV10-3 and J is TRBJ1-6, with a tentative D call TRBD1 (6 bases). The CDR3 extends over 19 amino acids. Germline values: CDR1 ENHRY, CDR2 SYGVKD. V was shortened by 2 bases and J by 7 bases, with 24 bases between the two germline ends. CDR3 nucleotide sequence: TGTGCCATCAGTGAGACCTTTTCCTTACAGGGAACCGACAATTCACCCCTCCACTTT. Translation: CAISETFSLQGTDNSPLHF.

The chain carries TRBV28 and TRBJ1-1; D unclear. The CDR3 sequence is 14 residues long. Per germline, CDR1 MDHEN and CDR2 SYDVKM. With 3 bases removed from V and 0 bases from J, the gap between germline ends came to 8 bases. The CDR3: CASSFIRLNTEAFF. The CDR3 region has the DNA TGTGCCAGCAGTTTTATCAGATTGAACACTGAAGCTTTCTTT. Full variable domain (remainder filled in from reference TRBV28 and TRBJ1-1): DVKVTQSSRYLVKRTGEKVFLECVQDMDHENMFWYRQDPGLGLRLIYFSYDVKMKEKGDIPEGYSVSREKKERFSLILESASTNQTSMYLCASSFIRLNTEAFFGQGTRLTVV.

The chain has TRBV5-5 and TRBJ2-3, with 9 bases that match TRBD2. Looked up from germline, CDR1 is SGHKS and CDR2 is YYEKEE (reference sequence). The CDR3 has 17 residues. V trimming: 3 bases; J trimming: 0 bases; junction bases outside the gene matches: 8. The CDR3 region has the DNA TGTGCCAGCAGCTCTCGCCGCGGGGGGGCTAGCACAGATACGCAGTATTTT. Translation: CASSSRRGGASTDTQYF. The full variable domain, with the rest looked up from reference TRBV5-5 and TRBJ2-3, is DAGVTQSPTHLIKTRGQQVTLRCSPISGHKSVSWYQQVLGQGPQFIFQYYEKEERGRGNFPDRFSARQFPNYSSELNVNALLLGDSALYLCASSSRRGGASTDTQYFGPGTRLTVL.

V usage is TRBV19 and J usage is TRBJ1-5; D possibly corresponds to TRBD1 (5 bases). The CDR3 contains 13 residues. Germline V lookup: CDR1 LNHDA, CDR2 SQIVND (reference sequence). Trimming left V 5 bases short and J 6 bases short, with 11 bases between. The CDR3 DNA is TGTGCCAGTAGTCAGGGATGGGTTCAGCCCCAGCATTTT. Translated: CASSQGWVQPQHF.

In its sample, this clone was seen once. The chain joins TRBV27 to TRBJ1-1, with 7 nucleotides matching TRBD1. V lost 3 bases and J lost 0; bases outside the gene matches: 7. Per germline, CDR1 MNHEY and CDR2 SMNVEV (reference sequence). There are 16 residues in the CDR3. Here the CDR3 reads CASSFLGQHLNTEAFF. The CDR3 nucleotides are TGTGCCAGCAGTTTCCTGGGACAGCATTTGAACACTGAAGCTTTCTTT.

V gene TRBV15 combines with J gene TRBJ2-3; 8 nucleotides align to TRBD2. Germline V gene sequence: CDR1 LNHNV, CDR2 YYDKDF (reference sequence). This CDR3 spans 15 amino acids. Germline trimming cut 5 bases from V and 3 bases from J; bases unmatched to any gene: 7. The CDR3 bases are TGTGCCACCAGCGGAAGCGGGAGTGGGACAGATACGCAGTATTTT. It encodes CATSGSGSGTDTQYF.